The 5 T cell receptor beta chains below all came from one sample that was sequenced in a study of T cell responses to AZD1222 COVID-19 vaccine (dated by TCRdb to the early 2020s). The intended sense of this specimen's time point label: baseline before first vaccination. The receptor library was made with the immunoSEQ multiplex PCR assay. The source is immuneACCESS, and TCRdb retained only in-frame sequences with V and J called. Part of the clones is not carried over; for the studies checked, unresolved V genes explain less than half of this, and the remainder is unexplained. The sample contains approximately 50,000 clones, approximately 88% of them found a single time. The ten largest clones capture roughly 15% of the sample. The sample here was peripheral blood, taken on day 0 of AZD1222 vaccination. Receptors were obtained from an adult in good health.

The gene calls are TRBV18 and TRBJ2-4; 8 bases line up with TRBD1. CDR1 and CDR2 (germline): KGHSH, LQKENI. Trimming cost V 7 bases and J 9 bases; bases outside gene matches: 8. This CDR3 spans 13 amino acids. The CDR3 DNA follows: TGTGCCAGCTTCGCAGGACAGGGTGGCATTCAGTACTTC. This translates into CASFAGQGGIQYF.

CDR3 nucleotides: TGTGCCAGCAGCTTAGAGGTCCGGGGATCACCCCTCCACTTT. Protein product: CASSLEVRGSPLHF. V and J are TRBV7-9 and TRBJ1-6; D gene uncertain. In germline, CDR1 is SEHNR, CDR2 FQNEAQ (reference sequence). Trimming removed 1 base at V and 10 bases at J, with 11 bases between. This CDR3 is built from 14 residues.

The rearrangement joins TRBV7-9 to TRBJ2-7; 11 nucleotides agree with TRBD1. Germline V gene lookup returns CDR1 SEHNR and CDR2 FQNEAQ (reference sequence). CDR3 size: 13 residues. With 8 bases clipped from V and 3 bases from J, the junction kept 3 bases outside the gene matches. The CDR3 DNA follows: TGTGCCAGCGGGACAGGGGGAGACTACGAGCAGTACTTC. It is translated as CASGTGGDYEQYF. The complete variable domain, with remaining parts taken from reference TRBV7-9 and TRBJ2-7, reads DTGVSQNPRHKITKRGQNVTFRCDPISEHNRLYWYRQTLGQGPEFLTYFQNEAQLEKSRLLSDRFSAERPKGSFSTLEIQRTEQGDSAMYLCASGTGGDYEQYFGPGTRLTVT.

This chain uses TRBV19 with TRBJ2-1, with D possibly matching TRBD1 (6 bases). CDR3 size: 15 residues. V lost 7 bases and J 8 bases, leaving 21 bases between the germline ends. Germline CDR1 LNHDA, CDR2 SQIVND (reference sequence). CDR3 DNA: TGTGCCAGTAACCTAGGGGGTCCCTTGGCCTATGAGCAGTTCTTC. It yields the protein CASNLGGPLAYEQFF.

This clone has more than one count but fewer than ten. The genes are TRBV7-9 and TRBJ1-1; 7 bases are a match to TRBD1. The CDR3 is 15 residues long. V was clipped by 6 bases and J by 8 bases; unmatched bases: 15. Germline loops: CDR1 SEHNR, CDR2 FQNEAQ (reference sequence). DNA for the CDR3: TGTGCCAGCAGAGGCCGCAGACAGGGCCCAGAGGAAGCTTTCTTT. This sequence encodes CASRGRRQGPEEAFF.